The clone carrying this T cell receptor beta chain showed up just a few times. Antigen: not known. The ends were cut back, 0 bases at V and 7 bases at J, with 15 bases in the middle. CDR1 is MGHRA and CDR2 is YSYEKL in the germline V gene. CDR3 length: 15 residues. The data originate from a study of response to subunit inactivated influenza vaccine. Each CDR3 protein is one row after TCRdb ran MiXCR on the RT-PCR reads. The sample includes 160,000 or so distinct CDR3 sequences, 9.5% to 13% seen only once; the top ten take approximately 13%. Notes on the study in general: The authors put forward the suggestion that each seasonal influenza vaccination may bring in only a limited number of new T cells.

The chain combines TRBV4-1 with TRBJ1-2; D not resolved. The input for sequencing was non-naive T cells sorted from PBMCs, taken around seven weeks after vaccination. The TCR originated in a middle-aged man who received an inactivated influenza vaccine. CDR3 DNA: TGCGCCAGCAGCCAAGATCTTGTGGTTGGGTCTGGCTACACCTTC. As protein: CASSQDLVVGSGYTF.